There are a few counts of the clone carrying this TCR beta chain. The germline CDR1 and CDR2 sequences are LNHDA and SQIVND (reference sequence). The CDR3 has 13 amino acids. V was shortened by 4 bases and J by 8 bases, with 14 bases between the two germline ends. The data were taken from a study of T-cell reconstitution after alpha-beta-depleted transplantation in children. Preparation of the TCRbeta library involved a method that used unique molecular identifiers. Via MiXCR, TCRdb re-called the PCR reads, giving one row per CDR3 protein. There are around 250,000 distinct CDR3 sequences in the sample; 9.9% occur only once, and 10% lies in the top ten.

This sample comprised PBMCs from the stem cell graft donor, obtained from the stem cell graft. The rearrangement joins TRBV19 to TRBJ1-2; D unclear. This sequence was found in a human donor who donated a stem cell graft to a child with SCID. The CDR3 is CASSSGQLRGYTF. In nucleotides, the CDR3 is TGTGCCAGTAGTAGCGGTCAGCTGCGCGGCTACACCTTC.